The 13 T cell receptor beta chains below all came from one sample that was sequenced in a study of blood T cell repertoires in COVID-19. Some clones are missing from TCRdb's copy, which holds only in-frame ones; the method was immunoSEQ multiplex PCR. This sample has about 120,000 clones; about 89% occur once, and the top ten carry roughly 29%. The sequenced material came from peripheral blood. These receptors were obtained from a woman in her 70s with acute or convalescent COVID-19.

The rearrangement joins TRBV20-1 to TRBJ1-5; no reliable D call. The germline V and J ends were trimmed by 3 bases and 2 bases, with 5 bases remaining between them. This CDR3 is 12 amino acids long. Germline CDR1 is DFQATT and CDR2 is SNEGSKA (reference sequence). This CDR3 reads CSASIGNQPQHF. CDR3 nucleotide sequence: TGCAGTGCTAGTATCGGCAATCAGCCCCAGCATTTT.

The V gene is TRBV11-1, the J gene TRBJ1-2; maybe TRBD1 (5 bases). The V gene lost 10 bases and the J gene lost 4 bases, with 19 bases spanning the gap. The CDR3 totals 14 residues. From germline, CDR1 is SGHAT and CDR2 FQDESV (reference sequence). The CDR3, as DNA: TGTGCCACCTCAACCCGGACAAGGAGCTATGGCTACACCTTC. This gives the protein CATSTRTRSYGYTF.

This chain joins TRBV7-6 and TRBJ2-1; 12 nucleotides align to TRBD2. V trimming: 5 bases; J trimming: 3 bases; junction bases outside the gene matches: 11. CDR1 is SGHVS and CDR2 is FNYEAQ in the germline V gene. The CDR3 has 18 residues. DNA for the CDR3: TGTGCCAGCAGCCCTAGCGCGGTACTAGCGGGGGGCTACAATGAGCAGTTCTTC. Translated: CASSPSAVLAGGYNEQFF.

This clone was counted only a few times. This chain connects TRBV3-1 (or the pseudogene TRBV3-2) to TRBJ1-2, with D hard to call. V was trimmed by 5 bases and J by 4 bases, leaving 14 bases between them. The CDR3 has 14 residues. Germline loops: CDR1 LGHDT, CDR2 YNNKEL (reference sequence). The CDR3 loop reads CASSTFGEGYGYTF. The CDR3 DNA reads as TGTGCCAGCAGCACCTTCGGGGAGGGCTATGGCTACACCTTC.

This clone was seen a single time. This sequence joins TRBV5-4 and TRBJ2-3; 10 nucleotides align to TRBD1. The V gene end was trimmed by 4 bases and the J gene end by 4 bases; junction bases not matched to a gene: 9. Looked up from germline, CDR1 is SGHNT and CDR2 is YYREEE (reference sequence). This CDR3 is 16 amino acids long. CDR3 loop: CASSKLTGGRSDTQYF. The CDR3 DNA sequence: TGTGCCAGCAGCAAGTTGACAGGGGGCCGCTCAGATACGCAGTATTTT.

The rearrangement uses TRBV7-2 and TRBJ2-7; possible D gene TRBD1, 6 bases. Germline-derived CDR1 and CDR2 are SGHTA and FQGNSA. The CDR3 covers 12 residues. V gave up 5 bases and J gave up 4 bases, with 9 bases separating them. CDR3 in amino acids: CASSPGQYEQYF. Written as DNA, the CDR3 is TGTGCCAGCAGCCCCGGACAGTACGAGCAGTACTTC.

The chain couples TRBV9 to TRBJ1-1; D is undetermined. Germline V lookup: CDR1 SGDLS, CDR2 YYNGEE. Trimming shortened V by 0 bases and J by 3 bases, and 12 bases separated the two germline ends. This CDR3 is built from 15 residues. Here the CDR3 DNA reads TGTGCCAGCAGCGTAGCTTCCGGGGAGTACACTGAAGCTTTCTTT. It yields the protein CASSVASGEYTEAFF.

This clone was found once. V usage is TRBV2 and J usage is TRBJ1-4, with TRBD1 as a possible D gene (5 bases). Germline V lookup: CDR1 SNHLY, CDR2 FYNNEI. With 3 bases removed from V and 3 bases from J, the gap between germline ends came to 8 bases. The CDR3 contains 14 residues. CDR3 protein: CASSDARANEKLFF. CDR3 in DNA: TGTGCCAGCAGTGATGCCAGGGCTAATGAAAAACTGTTTTTT.

This chain uses TRBV4-2 with TRBJ1-6; D not certain. Trimming removed 0 bases at V and 0 bases at J, with 9 bases between. This CDR3 contains 17 residues. In germline, CDR1 is LGHNA, CDR2 YNFKEQ. CDR3 protein: CASSQDEGSSYNSPLHF. The DNA of the CDR3 is TGTGCCAGCAGCCAAGATGAAGGGAGCTCCTATAATTCACCCCTCCACTTT.

This clone was counted between two and nine times. The chain carries TRBV6-2 or TRBV6-3 and TRBJ1-1; D call uncertain. CDR3 length: 16 amino acids. The V end lost 0 bases, the J end lost 1 base, and 12 bases lay between the germline ends. The V gene's germline CDR1 is MNHEY and CDR2 SVGEGT. This chain's CDR3 is CASSYSKRQTNTEAFF. CDR3 bases: TGTGCCAGCAGTTACTCGAAGCGGCAGACGAACACTGAAGCTTTCTTT.

The V call is TRBV2, the J call TRBJ1-2; unclear D gene. The CDR3 runs to 11 residues. Germline V gives CDR1 SNHLY, CDR2 FYNNEI. V lost 4 bases and J lost 5, with 5 bases in between. In DNA, the CDR3 is TGTGCCAGCAGTGCGAGGTATGGCTACACCTTC. Its translation: CASSARYGYTF.

This clone showed up just a few times. This sequence joins TRBV4-2 and TRBJ1-5, with no clear D. This CDR3 region has 17 residues. Germline CDR1 is LGHNA and CDR2 is YNFKEQ. V lost 3 bases and J lost 3, with 18 bases in between. The CDR3 sequence is CASSQGPLSTANQPQHF. The CDR3 region has the DNA TGTGCCAGCAGCCAGGGTCCCTTGTCAACAGCCAATCAGCCCCAGCATTTT.

This clone has a single count. This chain links TRBV12-3 or TRBV12-4 with TRBJ1-2, with D perhaps TRBD1 (5 bases). The CDR3 sequence is 13 residues long. V was clipped by 7 bases and J by 7 bases, with 16 bases between them. The CDR3 loop is CASTLAGVGGYTF. DNA for the CDR3: TGTGCCAGCACCCTCGCGGGGGTCGGTGGCTACACCTTC.